The 3 T cell receptor beta chains below come from one sample, sequenced in a study of cytomegalovirus exposure and HLA in healthy donors (dated by TCRdb to 2016 to 2017). Libraries were constructed by the immunoSEQ multiplex PCR assay. For the multiplex PCR, a mixture combining 60 forward primers for TCR Vbeta segments and 13 reverse primers for TCR Jbeta segments was used. The clones in this table, taken by TCRdb from immuneACCESS, are in-frame only. Not every clone is retained; where verified, under half of the shortfall comes from an unresolved V gene, and the cause of the rest is unknown. In all, the sample holds 150,000 to 200,000 clones, and roughly 80% of those were seen once. About 2.4% of the sample lies in the top ten. Sequenced material: PBMCs. These receptors originate from a male donor in good health and CMV-seronegative.

The rearrangement links TRBV29-1 to TRBJ2-4, with a tentative D call TRBD1 (6 bases). Trimming left V 4 bases short and J 2 bases short, with 9 bases between. Germline V gives CDR1 SQVTM, CDR2 ANQGSEA. The CDR3 is made up of 13 amino acids. The CDR3 DNA sequence: TGCAGCGTTGCCGGGACACCCAAAAACATTCAGTACTTC. This sequence encodes CSVAGTPKNIQYF.

This chain links TRBV7-8 with TRBJ2-7; 7 positions agree with TRBD1. CDR1 and CDR2 (germline): SGHVS, FQNEAQ. V was clipped by 4 bases and J by 9 bases; unmatched bases: 18. This CDR3 contains 16 residues. DNA for the CDR3: TGTGCCAGCAGCTGGGATACCGGGACAGAGGATATGGGGCAGTACTTC. Protein product: CASSWDTGTEDMGQYF.

This clone has more than one count but fewer than ten. V usage is TRBV25-1 and J usage is TRBJ2-2; D uncertain. This CDR3 is built from 15 residues. Germline CDR1 MGHDK, CDR2 SYGVNS. Trimming took off 6 bases at V and 6 bases at J, with 17 bases between the two ends. The CDR3 region has the DNA TGTGCCAGCAGCCGACAAGACCAGACGGCCGGGGAGCTGTTTTTT. It translates to CASSRQDQTAGELFF.